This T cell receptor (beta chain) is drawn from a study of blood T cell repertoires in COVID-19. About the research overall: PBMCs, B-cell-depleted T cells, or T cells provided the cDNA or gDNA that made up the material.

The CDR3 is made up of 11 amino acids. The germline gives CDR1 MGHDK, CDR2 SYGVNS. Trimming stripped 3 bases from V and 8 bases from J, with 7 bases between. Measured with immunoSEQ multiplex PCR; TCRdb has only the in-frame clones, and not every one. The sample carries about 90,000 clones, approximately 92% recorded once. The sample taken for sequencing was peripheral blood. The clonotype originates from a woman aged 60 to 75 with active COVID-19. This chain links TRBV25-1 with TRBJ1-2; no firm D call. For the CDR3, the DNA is TGTGCCAGCAGTGAGCTCTACGGCTACACCTTC. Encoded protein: CASSELYGYTF.